This TCR beta chain was observed in a study of identical twins. The CDR3 is made up of 14 amino acids. In germline, CDR1 is DFQATT, CDR2 SNEGSKA (reference sequence). With 6 bases removed from V and 2 bases from J, the gap between germline ends came to 15 bases. TCRdb independently ran MiXCR on the 5' RACE reads; one entry per CDR3 protein. The top ten hold about 4.3% of the sample, which has roughly 750,000 distinct CDR3 sequences, approximately 21% seen once. These data were also reused for a study on T cells expressing NK-cell markers.

This clonotype was sampled from a woman aged 18-30 years in good health. The chain joins TRBV20-1 to TRBJ2-3; D is undetermined. Sample: PBMCs. The CDR3 region is CSALSWPATDTQYF. DNA of the CDR3: TGCAGTGCGCTCTCCTGGCCGGCCACAGATACGCAGTATTTT.